This T cell receptor beta chain was sequenced in a study of T cell responses to AZD1222 COVID-19 vaccine. Notes on this clone: Other DNA sequences in this specimen translate into the identical CDR3.

Profiling relied on immunoSEQ multiplex PCR, and the TCRdb table lists in-frame clones only, not all of them. The table shows roughly 150,000 clones, with less than 95% occurring only once. This CDR3 has 11 amino acids. The germline CDR1 and CDR2 sequences are MGHDK and SYGVNS. Trimming cost V 6 bases and J 1 base, with 4 bases left between them. The chain recombines TRBV25-1 with TRBJ2-7; D remains unclear. The sequencing here drew on peripheral blood, taken 28 days after the second AZD1222 dose. The receptor was isolated from an adult who received the AZD1222 COVID-19 vaccine. In nucleotides, the CDR3 is TGTGCCAGCAGAGGATCCTACGAGCAGTACTTC. It specifies CASRGSYEQYF.